This entry lists 5 T cell receptor beta chains sequenced from one sample in a study of cytomegalovirus exposure and HLA in healthy donors. The PCR used 60 Vbeta and 13 Jbeta primers. The method was immunoSEQ multiplex PCR; TCRdb's version includes in-frame clones alone and lacks a portion of them. The table has more than 150,000 clones, roughly 83% seen once. The sequenced sample was PBMCs. The receptor set was obtained from a boy between 2 and 10 years old in good health and CMV-seronegative.

The V gene is TRBV19, the J gene TRBJ1-5; no firm D call. This CDR3 spans 13 amino acids. V was cut by 7 bases and J by 0 bases, with 7 bases left in between. CDR1 LNHDA and CDR2 SQIVND come from the germline V gene (reference sequence). CDR3: CASTRDSNQPQHF. The CDR3 DNA is TGTGCCAGTACCCGGGATAGCAATCAGCCCCAGCATTTT.

This chain connects TRBV10-3 to TRBJ2-5; no definite D call. Gene TRBJ2-7 matches the end of the DNA better, so the J call may be wrong. Germline V gives CDR1 ENHRY, CDR2 SYGVKD. The CDR3 is made up of 11 amino acids. The CDR3 nucleotides are TGTGCCATCAGTGAGGATTACGAGCAGTACTTC. Its protein is CAISEDYEQYF.

The rearrangement joins TRBV6-4 to TRBJ1-1; TRBD1 matches at 10 bases. The CDR3 is 16 residues long. V was clipped by 0 bases and J by 0 bases; unmatched bases: 1. Germline values: CDR1 MRHNA, CDR2 SNTAGT. CDR3 amino acids: CASSDSGTGVNTEAFF. The CDR3 DNA reads TGTGCCAGCAGTGACTCAGGGACAGGGGTGAACACTGAAGCTTTCTTT.

The genes are TRBV27 and TRBJ1-1; a possible D gene is TRBD1 (5 bases). Germline CDR1 MNHEY, CDR2 SMNVEV (reference sequence). V was clipped by 3 bases and J by 0 bases, with 14 bases between them. CDR3 length: 16 amino acids. CDR3 residues: CASSFLGPKMNTEAFF. The CDR3 nucleotides read TGTGCCAGCAGTTTCCTGGGGCCGAAAATGAACACTGAAGCTTTCTTT.

This clone was seen more than once but under ten times. V and J are TRBV5-4 and TRBJ2-1; D call uncertain. Germline V gene lookup returns CDR1 SGHNT and CDR2 YYREEE (reference sequence). This CDR3 has 14 amino acids. The germline V and J ends were trimmed by 0 bases and 0 bases, with 4 bases remaining between them. In DNA, the CDR3 is TGTGCCAGCAGCTTGGACTTCTCCTACAATGAGCAGTTCTTC. Protein product: CASSLDFSYNEQFF.